One TCR beta chain is described in this entry. V shed 0 bases, J shed 6 bases, and the junction held 4 bases outside the gene matches. Germline V lookup: CDR1 LGHNA, CDR2 YSLEER. The CDR3 consists of 15 residues. It was with 60 Vbeta and 13 Jbeta primers that the PCR ran. Clones were read by immunoSEQ multiplex PCR, and TCRdb kept only the in-frame ones, dropping some. Here the sample spans tens of thousands of clones, 70% to 90% being singletons. This entry belongs to a study of cytomegalovirus exposure and HLA in healthy donors. The chain combines TRBV4-3 with TRBJ2-3, with 9 bases lining up with TRBD2. The clonotype comes from a woman aged 40 to 50 in good health and CMV-seropositive. Sequencing was done on a sample of PBMCs. CDR3 loop: CASSQETGTSDTQYF. Written as DNA, the CDR3 is TGCGCCAGCAGCCAAGAAACCGGGACTAGCGATACGCAGTATTTT.